The next 31 T cell receptor beta chains were all read from a single sample in a study of regulatory T cells in long-lasting Graves disease. Indicated time point: persistent/refractory GD, antithyroid drugs over 5 years with positive TRAb. RNA from PBMCs was the source of the TCR library. Assembly of TCR beta libraries relied on iRepertoire HTBI primers together with Arm-PCR of CDR3 regions. TCRdb analysed the multiplex PCR reads with MiXCR anew, one entry per CDR3 protein. The top ten hold around 40% of the sample, which has about 660,000 distinct CDR3 sequences, about 30% seen once. Sequenced material: peripheral blood mononuclear cells (PBMCs), taken when the disease was refractory, from a patient treated with antithyroid drugs. Receptors originate from a female donor with Graves disease.

This sequence joins TRBV3-1 and TRBJ1-5; a weak D match, TRBD1 (6 bases). The germline V gene encodes CDR1 LGHDT and CDR2 YNNKEL (reference sequence). Between the trimmed V and J ends, which lost 1 base and 5 bases, there was a span of 12 bases. The CDR3 loop spans 15 amino acids. CDR3 loop: CASSQVPGVHQPQHF. CDR3 nucleotides: TGTGCCAGCAGCCAAGTTCCAGGGGTGCATCAGCCCCAGCATTTT.

This clonotype was observed a handful of times. The J gene is TRBJ1-5, the V gene TRBV27, with D perhaps matching TRBD1 (5 bases). The CDR3 totals 13 residues. V lost 3 bases and J 9 bases, leaving 12 bases between the germline ends. Per germline, CDR1 MNHEY and CDR2 SMNVEV (reference sequence). Here the CDR3 reads CASSFGAQTPQHF. The CDR3 bases are TGTGCCAGCAGTTTCGGGGCCCAGACGCCCCAGCATTTT.

At least ten counts were recorded for this clonotype. The J gene is TRBJ1-1, the V gene TRBV6-1, with D possibly matching TRBD1 (5 bases). Germline V gene data show CDR1 as MNHNS and CDR2 as SASEGT. The CDR3 totals 16 residues. Trimming left V 7 bases short and J 1 base short, with 19 bases between. The CDR3 reads CASNRLLGLTNTEAFF. The CDR3 DNA sequence: TGTGCCAGCAACCGATTGTTGGGACTTACGAACACTGAAGCTTTCTTT.

CDR3 DNA sequence: TGTGCCAGCAACCAGGGCTCCTATAATTCACCCCTCCACTTT. Translated, it gives CASNQGSYNSPLHF. The chain carries TRBV28 and TRBJ1-6, with TRBD1 as a possible D gene (5 bases). This CDR3 has 14 amino acids. Germline V lookup: CDR1 MDHEN, CDR2 SYDVKM. Trimming took off 7 bases at V and 0 bases at J, with 7 bases between the two ends.

The V and J genes are TRBV7-3 and TRBJ2-4; no reliable D call. The CDR3 is 13 amino acids. V lost 0 bases, J lost 4 bases, and 4 bases lay in between. Germline V gives CDR1 SGHTA, CDR2 FQGTGA. CDR3 sequence (DNA): TGTGCCAGCAGCTTAACGGTGAAAAACATTCAGTACTTC. This encodes CASSLTVKNIQYF.

V and J are TRBV3-1 and TRBJ1-5; no clear D. The CDR3 sequence is 15 residues long. Germline values: CDR1 LGHDT, CDR2 YNNKEL (reference sequence). The V end lost 2 bases, the J end lost 0 bases, and 8 bases lay between the germline ends. The CDR3 nucleotides are TGTGCCAGCAGCCAAAATTTCTATAGCAATCAGCCCCAGCATTTT. Its translation is CASSQNFYSNQPQHF.

The rearrangement links TRBV10-1 to TRBJ1-2; 8 bases agree with TRBD1. There are 13 residues in the CDR3. Trimming cost V 3 bases and J 8 bases; bases outside gene matches: 5. CDR1 and CDR2 from the germline V gene are WNHNN and SYGVQD (reference sequence). The DNA of the CDR3 is TGCGCCAGCAGTGAAATAAGGACAGGGGGCTACACCTTC. It is translated as CASSEIRTGGYTF.

The rearrangement joins TRBV29-1 to TRBJ2-1, with a possible D match to TRBD2 (5 bases). The CDR3 has 13 amino acids. CDR1 is SQVTM and CDR2 is ANQGSEA in the germline V gene. Trimming shortened V by 7 bases and J by 1 base, and 11 bases separated the two germline ends. CDR3: CSGTGRSYNEQFF. CDR3 bases: TGCAGCGGAACGGGGAGATCCTACAATGAGCAGTTCTTC.

CDR3 protein: CSARDPSYNEQFF. The CDR3 DNA reads TGCAGCGCCCGGGACCCCTCCTACAATGAGCAGTTCTTC. This chain links TRBV29-1 with TRBJ2-1; the D call may be TRBD1 or TRBD2 (5 bases each). Trimming pared 7 bases from V and 0 bases from J, leaving 10 bases between. The CDR3 runs to 13 residues. Per germline, CDR1 SQVTM and CDR2 ANQGSEA.

The V gene is TRBV19, the J gene TRBJ2-7; D is ambiguous. The germline V gene encodes CDR1 LNHDA and CDR2 SQIVND (reference sequence). Between the trimmed V and J ends, which lost 1 base and 6 bases, there was a span of 10 bases. There are 13 residues in the CDR3. CDR3 DNA: TGTGCCAGTAGTATAGCTCACGGGCCCGAGCAGTACTTC. This sequence encodes CASSIAHGPEQYF.

The chain couples TRBV7-9 to TRBJ2-5; 7 bases map to TRBD2. The CDR3 consists of 15 residues. The junction had 11 bases not matched to a gene; V was cut back by 6 bases and J by 4 bases. The V gene's germline CDR1 is SEHNR and CDR2 FQNEAQ (reference sequence). The chain's CDR3 is CASRLPRGRSETQYF. Here the CDR3 DNA reads TGTGCCAGCAGACTCCCCCGCGGGAGATCAGAGACCCAGTACTTC.

The rearrangement uses TRBV3-1 and TRBJ2-7; 9 bases match TRBD2. This CDR3 region has 18 residues. Germline CDR1 reads LGHDT; CDR2 reads YNNKEL (reference sequence). Trimming at V came to 0 bases and at J to 6 bases, leaving 15 bases not matched to a gene. The DNA of the CDR3 is TGTGCCAGCAGCCAAGAAAGGCTTCAGCGGGAGGCGGCTCGCGAGCAGTACTTC. Its translation is CASSQERLQREAAREQYF.

This clonotype was recorded many times. This rearrangement joins TRBV3-1 to TRBJ2-7; 8 nucleotides line up with TRBD1. The CDR3 extends over 12 amino acids. Germline V gene lookup returns CDR1 LGHDT and CDR2 YNNKEL (reference sequence). The J segment lost 6 bases and the V segment lost 5 bases, leaving 3 bases of the junction unmatched. The CDR3 region is CASSYQGAEQYF. The CDR3 region has the DNA TGTGCCAGCAGCTACCAGGGGGCCGAGCAGTACTTC.

The chain has TRBV6-2 or TRBV6-3 and TRBJ1-2, with 11 positions matching TRBD1. This CDR3 has 15 amino acids. The germline CDR1 and CDR2 sequences are MNHEY and SVGEGT. V was pared by 5 bases and J by 6 bases, with 8 bases of the junction left unmatched. CDR3 amino acids: CASSNWTGGRDGYTF. Here the CDR3 DNA reads TGTGCCAGCAGTAACTGGACAGGGGGCCGGGATGGCTACACCTTC.

The rearrangement uses TRBV5-1 and TRBJ1-2, with D tentatively TRBD1 (5 bases). V lost 0 bases to trimming and J lost 4 bases, with 19 bases between them. This CDR3 region has 17 residues. Germline V CDR1 and CDR2: SGHRS, YFSETQ. CDR3 sequence: CASSLVEGPGAFYGYTF. The CDR3 DNA reads TGCGCCAGCAGCTTGGTGGAGGGGCCGGGAGCCTTCTATGGCTACACCTTC.

In this sample, this clonotype turned up a few times. The chain is built from TRBV28 and TRBJ1-5, with D possibly matching TRBD1 (6 bases). V was pared by 5 bases and J by 2 bases, with 16 bases between. Germline values: CDR1 MDHEN, CDR2 SYDVKM. The CDR3 totals 16 residues. This CDR3 is CASSLWYREGNQPQHF. CDR3 DNA: TGTGCCAGCAGTCTCTGGTACAGGGAGGGCAATCAGCCCCAGCATTTT.

This clonotype was seen only a few times. V and J are TRBV6-2 or TRBV6-3 and TRBJ2-7; 8 positions match TRBD2. The V and J ends lost 5 bases and 3 bases, in that order; junction bases with no gene match: 6. The length of the CDR3 is 14 residues. In germline, CDR1 is MNHEY, CDR2 SVGEGT. Here the CDR3 DNA reads TGTGCCAGCAGTCTTAGCGGGAATAACTACGAGCAGTACTTC. This translates into CASSLSGNNYEQYF.

The count of this clonotype is one. This chain uses TRBV27 with TRBJ2-4; TRBD2 matches at 7 bases. The J call is doubtful: the DNA matches TRBJ2-1 better. Germline values: CDR1 MNHEY, CDR2 SMNVEV (reference sequence). This CDR3 has 14 residues. The CDR3 here is CASSLAGVRYEQFF. CDR3 nucleotide sequence: TGTGCCAGCAGTTTGGCGGGAGTAAGGTATGAGCAGTTCTTC.

This clonotype has a count of ten or more. The chain links TRBV20-1 to TRBJ2-7; a possible D gene is TRBD2 (7 bases). This CDR3 region has 14 residues. Germline values: CDR1 DFQATT, CDR2 SNEGSKA (reference sequence). Deletions cut 6 bases from V and 3 bases from J, with 18 bases between. The CDR3 region has the DNA TGCAGTGCCACGGGGGCGGGGGCCCTCTACGAGCAGTACTTC. It encodes CSATGAGALYEQYF.

V gene TRBV3-1 combines with J gene TRBJ2-7, with TRBD2 matching over 9 bases. The junction had 13 bases not matched to a gene; V was cut back by 8 bases and J by 5 bases. Per the germline V gene, CDR1 is LGHDT and CDR2 is YNNKEL (reference sequence). The CDR3 sequence is 15 residues long. CDR3 bases: TGTGCCAGCCTACCCTGGACTAGCGAGAGAGACGAGCAGTACTTC. This gives the protein CASLPWTSERDEQYF.

This clonotype has only a few counts. The chain uses TRBV29-1 and TRBJ2-7; 11 bases fit TRBD1. Germline CDR1 and CDR2: SQVTM and ANQGSEA. The CDR3 has 14 amino acids. Trimming at V came to 8 bases and at J to 1 base, leaving 7 bases not matched to a gene. CDR3 sequence reads: CSIHGTGGSYEQYF. Written as DNA, the CDR3 is TGCAGCATCCACGGGACAGGGGGTTCCTACGAGCAGTACTTC.

This sequence joins TRBV19 and TRBJ1-2, with no clear D. Germline V CDR1 and CDR2: LNHDA, SQIVND (reference sequence). This CDR3 contains 12 residues. V was shortened by 7 bases and J by 4 bases, with 10 bases between the two germline ends. CDR3 amino acids: CASKRFGYGYTF. CDR3 sequence (DNA): TGTGCCAGTAAGAGGTTCGGCTATGGCTACACCTTC.

This clonotype has just a few counts. This chain links TRBV10-3 with TRBJ1-2, with no clear D. CDR3 length: 13 amino acids. Germline lookup yields CDR1 ENHRY and CDR2 SYGVKD. Trimming took 10 bases from V and 4 from J, leaving 16 bases between them. CDR3 DNA sequence: TGTGCCACCGTCCTGGAGAGGAGCTATGGCTACACCTTC. It translates to CATVLERSYGYTF.

This clonotype turned up a few times. The chain joins TRBV7-9 to TRBJ1-2, with D possibly being TRBD1 (6 bases). The CDR3 runs 14 residues. Germline CDR1 and CDR2: SEHNR and FQNEAQ (reference sequence). V gave up 4 bases and J gave up 4 bases, with 13 bases separating them. CDR3 loop: CASSSKTGTYGYTF. As DNA, the CDR3 is TGTGCCAGCAGCTCGAAGACAGGAACCTATGGCTACACCTTC.

This chain uses TRBV29-1 with TRBJ2-5; 7 bases align to TRBD1. The V gene end was trimmed by 3 bases and the J gene end by 5 bases; junction bases not matched to a gene: 3. Germline CDR1 SQVTM, CDR2 ANQGSEA. The CDR3 length is 12 residues. Here the CDR3 reads CSVETGWETQYF. DNA of the CDR3: TGCAGCGTTGAGACAGGGTGGGAGACCCAGTACTTC.

This clonotype was detected a few times. The chain is built from TRBV6-2 or TRBV6-3 and TRBJ1-5; D unresolved. Trimming pared 5 bases from V and 2 bases from J, leaving 13 bases between. The CDR3 contains 15 residues. CDR1 and CDR2 (germline): MNHEY, SVGEGT. CDR3 DNA: TGTGCCAGCAGTGCGACCGGTAACGGCAATCAGCCCCAGCATTTT. Its translation is CASSATGNGNQPQHF.

The rearrangement links TRBV27 to TRBJ1-2, with TRBD1 as a possible D gene (5 bases). V lost 1 base and J lost 0, with 21 bases in between. Looked up from germline, CDR1 is MNHEY and CDR2 is SMNVEV (reference sequence). CDR3 length: 19 residues. This CDR3 is CASSLFYADKIGANYGYTF. DNA for the CDR3: TGTGCCAGCAGTTTATTTTATGCGGACAAGATCGGAGCTAACTATGGCTACACCTTC.

The sample holds many counts of this clonotype. This chain links TRBV7-9 with TRBJ1-6; 7 nucleotides agree with TRBD1. The trim removed 6 bases at V and 6 bases at J, leaving 8 bases unmatched. CDR3 size: 15 residues. Germline V gives CDR1 SEHNR, CDR2 FQNEAQ (reference sequence). The CDR3, as DNA: TGTGCCAGCAGACCCCGGGACAGCTCTAATTCACCCCTCCACTTT. Its protein is CASRPRDSSNSPLHF.

This clonotype showed up just a few times. V is TRBV15 and J is TRBJ2-5; D not certain. V was trimmed by 0 bases and J by 5 bases, leaving 13 bases between them. CDR3 length: 15 amino acids. Germline CDR1 is LNHNV and CDR2 is YYDKDF (reference sequence). The CDR3 here is CATSRDPGWVETQYF. CDR3 nucleotide sequence: TGTGCCACCAGCAGAGATCCAGGCTGGGTGGAGACCCAGTACTTC. Together with reference TRBV15 and TRBJ2-5, the CDR3 gives the full variable domain: DAMVIQNPRYQVTQFGKPVTLSCSQTLNHNVMYWYQQKSSQAPKLLFHYYDKDFNNEADTPDNFQSRRPNTSFCFLDIRSPGLGDTAMYLCATSRDPGWVETQYFGPGTRLLVL.

Details on this clonotype: A read error may explain this, as a much larger clone is one base away. The chain uses TRBV5-1 and TRBJ1-1, with a possible D match to TRBD1 (6 bases). Looked up from germline, CDR1 is SGHRS and CDR2 is YFSETQ. V lost 0 bases and J lost 1, with 10 bases in between. This CDR3 spans 15 amino acids. The CDR3 DNA follows: TGCGCCAGCAGCTTGGGTAGACAGGCGAACACTGAAGCTTTCTTT. Protein product: CASSLGRQANTEAFF.

The chain combines TRBV6-1 with TRBJ1-5; 8 bases are a match to TRBD1. Unmatched junction bases numbered 10, after V lost 5 bases and J lost 7 bases. CDR3 size: 15 residues. The germline V gene has CDR1 MNHNS and CDR2 SASEGT. CDR3 nucleotide sequence: TGTGCCAGCAGTCCCGGGACAGGAGGGGGACAGCCCCAGCATTTT. Its protein product is CASSPGTGGGQPQHF.